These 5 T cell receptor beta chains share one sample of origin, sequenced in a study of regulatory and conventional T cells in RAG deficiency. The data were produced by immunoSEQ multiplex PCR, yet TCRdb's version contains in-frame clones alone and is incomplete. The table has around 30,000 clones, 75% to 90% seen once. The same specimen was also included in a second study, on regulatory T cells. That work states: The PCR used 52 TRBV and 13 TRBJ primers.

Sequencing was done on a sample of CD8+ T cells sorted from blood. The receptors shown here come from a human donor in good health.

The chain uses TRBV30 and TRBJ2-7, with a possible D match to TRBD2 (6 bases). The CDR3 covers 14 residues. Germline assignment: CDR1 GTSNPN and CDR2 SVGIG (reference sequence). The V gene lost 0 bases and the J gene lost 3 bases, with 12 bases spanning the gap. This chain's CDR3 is CAWSVGGVGYEQYF. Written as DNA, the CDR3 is TGTGCCTGGAGTGTAGGCGGGGTCGGCTACGAGCAGTACTTC.

The CDR3 loop reads CASSLSWTGAWDGYTF. In DNA form, the CDR3 reads TGTGCCAGCAGTTTATCGTGGACAGGGGCTTGGGATGGCTACACCTTC. V usage is TRBV27 and J usage is TRBJ1-2; 9 bases line up with TRBD1. CDR1 MNHEY and CDR2 SMNVEV come from the germline V gene (reference sequence). This CDR3 is 16 amino acids long. V shed 0 bases and J 6 bases; nucleotides not matched to a gene: 8.

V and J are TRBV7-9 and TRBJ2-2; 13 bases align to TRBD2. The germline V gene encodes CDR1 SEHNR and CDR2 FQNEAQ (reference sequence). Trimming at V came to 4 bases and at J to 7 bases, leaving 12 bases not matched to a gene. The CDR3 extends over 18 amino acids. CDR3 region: CASSSLGTSGNVGGELFF. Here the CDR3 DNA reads TGTGCCAGCAGCTCGCTAGGGACTAGCGGGAACGTAGGCGGGGAGCTGTTTTTT. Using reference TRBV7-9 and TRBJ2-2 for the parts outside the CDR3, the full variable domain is DTGVSQNPRHKITKRGQNVTFRCDPISEHNRLYWYRQTLGQGPEFLTYFQNEAQLEKSRLLSDRFSAERPKGSFSTLEIQRTEQGDSAMYLCASSSLGTSGNVGGELFFGEGSRLTVL.

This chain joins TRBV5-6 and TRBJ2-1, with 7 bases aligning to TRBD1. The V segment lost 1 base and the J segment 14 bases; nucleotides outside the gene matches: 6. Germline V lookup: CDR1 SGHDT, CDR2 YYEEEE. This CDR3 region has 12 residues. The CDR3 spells CASSLIGQGEFF. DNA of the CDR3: TGTGCCAGCAGCTTGATCGGGCAGGGGGAGTTCTTC. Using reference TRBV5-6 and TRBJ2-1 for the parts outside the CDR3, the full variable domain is DAGVTQSPTHLIKTRGQQVTLRCSPKSGHDTVSWYQQALGQGPQFIFQYYEEEERQRGNFPDRFSGHQFPNYSSELNVNALLLGDSALYLCASSLIGQGEFFGPGTRLTVL.

The CDR3 DNA reads TGTGCCAGCAGCGGTGATGAGCCCCCGGGGCAGCCCCAGCATTTT. This translates into CASSGDEPPGQPQHF. The chain combines TRBV7-5 with TRBJ1-5. TRBV7-5 corresponds to a pseudogene. The CDR3 totals 15 residues.